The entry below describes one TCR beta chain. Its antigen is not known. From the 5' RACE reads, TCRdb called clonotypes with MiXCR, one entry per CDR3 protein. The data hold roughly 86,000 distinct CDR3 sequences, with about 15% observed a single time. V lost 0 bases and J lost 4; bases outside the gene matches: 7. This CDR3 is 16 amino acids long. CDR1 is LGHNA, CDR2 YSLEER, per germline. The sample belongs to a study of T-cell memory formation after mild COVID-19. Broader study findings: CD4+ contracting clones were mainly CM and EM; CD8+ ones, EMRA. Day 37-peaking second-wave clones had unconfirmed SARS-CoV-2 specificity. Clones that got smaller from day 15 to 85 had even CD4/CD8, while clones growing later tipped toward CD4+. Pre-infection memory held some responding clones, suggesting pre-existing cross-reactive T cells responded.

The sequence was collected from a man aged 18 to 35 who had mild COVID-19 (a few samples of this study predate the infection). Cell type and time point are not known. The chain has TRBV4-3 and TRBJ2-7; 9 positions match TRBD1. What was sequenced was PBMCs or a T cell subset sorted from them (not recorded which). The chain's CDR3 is CASSQDSTGGMYEQYF. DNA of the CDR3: TGCGCCAGCAGCCAAGACTCGACAGGGGGTATGTACGAGCAGTACTTC.